This T cell receptor beta chain is drawn from a study of cytomegalovirus exposure and HLA in healthy donors. Across the study: Out of approximately 400 genotyped donors, roughly 83% belonged to the Caucasian-associated ancestry cluster. Study-wide findings and caveats: In a later analysis, CMV-associated beta chains were mostly HLA-associated, it appeared. The availability of immune exposure information extended only to CMV serostatus.

The J segment lost 4 bases and the V segment lost 6 bases, leaving 8 bases of the junction unmatched. The CDR3 has 14 amino acids. Germline-derived CDR1 and CDR2 are SGHNT and YENEEA. It was with 60 Vbeta and 13 Jbeta primers that the PCR ran. Data came from immunoSEQ multiplex PCR; TCRdb stores just in-frame clones and leaves some out. Of 150,000 to 200,000 clones in the sample, roughly 79% are singletons; the top ten hold 6.3%. About this clone itself: Its antigen is still unknown.

The sequencing input was PBMCs. The chain employs TRBV11-3 and TRBJ1-1, with 7 nucleotides matching TRBD1. The sequence came from a man between 40 and 49 years old in good health and CMV-seropositive. The CDR3 here is CASRFNRGVTEAFF. The CDR3 DNA follows: TGTGCCAGCAGATTCAACAGGGGAGTCACTGAAGCTTTCTTT.